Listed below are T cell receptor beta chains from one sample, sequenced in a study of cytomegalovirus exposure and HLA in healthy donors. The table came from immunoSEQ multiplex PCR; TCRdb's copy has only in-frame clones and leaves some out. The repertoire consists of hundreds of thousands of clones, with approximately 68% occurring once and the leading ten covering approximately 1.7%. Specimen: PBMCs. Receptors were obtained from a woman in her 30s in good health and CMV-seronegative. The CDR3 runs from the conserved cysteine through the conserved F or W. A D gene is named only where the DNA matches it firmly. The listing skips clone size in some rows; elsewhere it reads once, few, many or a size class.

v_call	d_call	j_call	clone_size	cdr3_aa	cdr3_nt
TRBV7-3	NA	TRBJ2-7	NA	CASSLNPGDYEQYF	TGTGCCAGCAGCTTAAATCCGGGAGACTACGAGCAGTACTTC
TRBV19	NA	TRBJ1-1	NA	CASSIQGGSAEAFF	TGTGCCAGTAGTATACAGGGTGGAAGCGCTGAAGCTTTCTTT
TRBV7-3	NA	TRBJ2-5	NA	CASSLKGGVGSFETQYF	TGTGCCAGCAGCTTAAAGGGCGGGGTTGGGAGCTTCGAGACCCAGTACTTC
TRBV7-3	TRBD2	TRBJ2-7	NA	CASSLRGEGQQYF	TGTGCCAGCAGCTTACGGGGGGAAGGCCAGCAGTACTTC
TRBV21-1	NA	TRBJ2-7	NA	CASSKGGPQDSCEQYF	TGTGCCAGCAGCAAAGGCGGGCCCCAGGATTCTTGCGAGCAGTACTTC
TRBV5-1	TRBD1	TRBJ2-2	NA	CASSYSGTANTGELFF	TGCGCCAGCAGCTACTCCGGGACAGCGAACACCGGGGAGCTGTTTTTT
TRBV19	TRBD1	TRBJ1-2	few	CASSIARTGRSNYGYTF	TGTGCCAGTAGTATAGCTAGGACAGGGCGATCCAACTATGGCTACACCTTC
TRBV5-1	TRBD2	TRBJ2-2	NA	CASSPRGGGSTGELFF	TGCGCCAGCAGCCCGCGCGGGGGGGGTTCTACCGGGGAGCTGTTTTTT
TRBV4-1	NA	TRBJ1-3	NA	CASSQDRQTGNTIYF	TGCGCCAGCAGCCAAGATCGACAGACCGGAAACACCATATATTTT
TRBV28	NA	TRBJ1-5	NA	CASTGGGQPQHF	TGTGCCAGCACCGGGGGGGGTCAGCCCCAGCATTTT
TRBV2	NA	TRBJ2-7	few	CASTQEGGPYEQYF	TGTGCCAGCACCCAAGAGGGCGGTCCCTACGAGCAGTACTTC
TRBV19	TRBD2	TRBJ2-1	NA	CASSIPLYPGTSGIIVNEQFF	TGTGCCAGTAGTATCCCTCTCTACCCCGGGACTAGCGGGATAATTGTCAATGAGCAGTTCTTC
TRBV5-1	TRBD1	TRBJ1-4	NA	CASSWGQGATNEKLFF	TGCGCCAGCAGCTGGGGACAGGGGGCAACTAATGAAAAACTGTTTTTT
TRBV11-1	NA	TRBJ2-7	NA	CASSLAPGYEQYF	TGTGCCAGCAGCTTAGCCCCGGGTTACGAGCAGTACTTC
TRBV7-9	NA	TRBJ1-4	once	CASSLWESGTNEKLFF	TGTGCCAGCAGCTTATGGGAGTCGGGGACTAATGAAAAACTGTTTTTT
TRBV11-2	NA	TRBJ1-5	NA	CASSLAAGGQPQHF	TGTGCCAGCAGCTTAGCCGCAGGAGGTCAGCCCCAGCATTTT
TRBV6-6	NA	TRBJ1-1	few	CASRTLVTGEAFF	TGTGCCAGCAGAACACTCGTCACGGGGGAAGCTTTCTTT
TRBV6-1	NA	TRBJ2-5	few	CASSTGLTQYF	TGTGCCAGCAGTACAGGGTTGACCCAGTACTTC
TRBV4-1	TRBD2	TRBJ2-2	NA	CASSQEIGTSGGTGELFF	TGCGCCAGCAGCCAAGAAATTGGCACTAGCGGGGGGACCGGGGAGCTGTTTTTT
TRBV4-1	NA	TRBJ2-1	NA	CASSYRGGGPGNEQFF	TGCGCCAGCAGCTATCGAGGGGGAGGGCCGGGGAATGAGCAGTTCTTC
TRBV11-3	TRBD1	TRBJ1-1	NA	CASAGTGNTEAFF	TGTGCCAGCGCGGGGACAGGGAACACTGAAGCTTTCTTT
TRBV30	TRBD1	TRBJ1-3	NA	CAWSLTGGTGNTIYF	TGTGCCTGGAGTCTAACAGGGGGAACTGGAAACACCATATATTTT
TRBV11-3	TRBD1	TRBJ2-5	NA	CASSLDIGTGGETQYF	TGTGCCAGCAGCTTAGACATAGGGACAGGGGGAGAGACCCAGTACTTC
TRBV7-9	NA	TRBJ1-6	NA	CASSFNAPGSPLHF	TGTGCCAGCAGCTTCAACGCCCCCGGGTCACCCCTCCACTTT
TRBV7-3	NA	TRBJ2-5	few	CASSVGETQYF	TGTGCCAGCAGCGTCGGGGAGACCCAGTACTTC
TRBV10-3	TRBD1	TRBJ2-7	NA	CAISRAGTGGYEQYF	TGTGCCATCAGCCGAGCGGGGACAGGGGGCTACGAGCAGTACTTC
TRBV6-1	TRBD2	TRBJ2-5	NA	CASSVLAEEQETQYF	TGTGCCAGCAGTGTCCTAGCGGAGGAGCAAGAGACCCAGTACTTC
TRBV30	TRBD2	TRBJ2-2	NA	CAWETSGNTGELFF	TGTGCCTGGGAGACTAGCGGGAACACCGGGGAGCTGTTTTTT
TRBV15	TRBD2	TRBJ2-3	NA	CATSRLRPISGSTDTQYF	TGTGCCACCAGCAGACTCCGCCCTATTAGCGGGTCAACAGATACGCAGTATTTT
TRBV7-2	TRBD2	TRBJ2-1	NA	CASSLVLAGAYNEQFF	TGTGCCAGCAGCTTAGTTCTAGCGGGGGCCTACAATGAGCAGTTCTTC
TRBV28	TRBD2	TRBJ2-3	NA	CASSSLTSGRDTQYF	TGTGCCAGCAGTTCCCTGACTAGCGGGAGAGATACGCAGTATTTT
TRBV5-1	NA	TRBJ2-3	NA	CASSFGWGGATDTQYF	TGCGCCAGCAGCTTCGGGTGGGGGGGGGCCACAGATACGCAGTATTTT
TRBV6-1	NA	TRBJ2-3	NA	CASSPRTVTDTQYF	TGTGCCAGCAGTCCTCGGACAGTCACAGATACGCAGTATTTT
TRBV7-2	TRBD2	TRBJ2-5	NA	CASSLVATSGGTDYF	TGTGCCAGCAGCTTAGTCGCGACTAGCGGGGGGACGGACTACTTC
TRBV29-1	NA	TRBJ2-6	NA	CSVVQGTGANVLTF	TGCAGCGTCGTCCAGGGGACTGGGGCCAACGTCCTGACTTTC
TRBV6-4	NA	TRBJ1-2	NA	CASSPTPRGVYGHTF	TGTGCCAGCAGTCCGACCCCGCGGGGAGTGTATGGCCACACCTTC
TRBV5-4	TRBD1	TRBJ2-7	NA	CASSPGTGGHYEQYF	TGTGCCAGCAGCCCAGGGACAGGGGGCCACTACGAGCAGTACTTC
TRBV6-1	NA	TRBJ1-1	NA	CASKTGLNTEAFF	TGTGCCAGCAAGACGGGGTTGAACACTGAAGCTTTCTTT
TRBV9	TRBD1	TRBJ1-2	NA	CASSQPGGLSGYTF	TGTGCCAGCAGCCAACCAGGGGGGCTGAGTGGCTACACCTTC
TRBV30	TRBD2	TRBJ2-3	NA	CAWSVRRTSGGPDTQYF	TGTGCCTGGAGTGTAAGGAGGACTAGCGGGGGGCCAGATACGCAGTATTTT
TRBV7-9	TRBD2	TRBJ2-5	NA	CASSQGVSGSYQETQYF	TGTGCTAGCAGCCAGGGGGTTAGCGGGAGCTACCAAGAGACCCAGTACTTC
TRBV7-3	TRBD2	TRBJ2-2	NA	CASSPHSGSTGELFF	TGTGCCAGCAGCCCCCATAGCGGGTCCACCGGGGAGCTGTTTTTT
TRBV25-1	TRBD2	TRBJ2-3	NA	CASQGTAGVSDTQYF	TGTGCCTCCCAGGGAACAGCGGGAGTCTCAGATACGCAGTATTTT
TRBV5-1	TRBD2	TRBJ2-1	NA	CASSPLRIGRDNEQFF	TGCGCCAGCAGCCCGTTAAGGATAGGGAGGGACAATGAGCAGTTCTTC
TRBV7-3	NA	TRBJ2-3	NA	CASPLRGFTDTQYF	TGTGCCAGCCCCTTGCGGGGATTCACAGATACGCAGTATTTT
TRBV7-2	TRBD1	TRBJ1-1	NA	CASSPNLTGGGFYTEAFF	TGTGCCAGCAGCCCGAACCTAACAGGGGGAGGTTTTTACACTGAAGCTTTCTTT
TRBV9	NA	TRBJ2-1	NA	CASSLSGSGNEQFF	TGTGCCAGCAGCTTATCCGGTTCAGGTAATGAGCAGTTCTTC
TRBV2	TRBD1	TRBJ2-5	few	CASRRTGAKETQYF	TGTGCCAGCAGGAGGACAGGGGCGAAAGAGACCCAGTACTTC
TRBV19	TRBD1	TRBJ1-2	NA	CASSLVVRQGNYGYTF	TGTGCCAGTAGCCTCGTCGTGCGACAGGGGAACTATGGCTACACCTTC
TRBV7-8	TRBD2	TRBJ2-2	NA	CASSLAQTSGAGDTGELFF	TGTGCCAGCAGCTTAGCGCAGACTAGCGGGGCCGGGGACACCGGGGAGCTGTTTTTT
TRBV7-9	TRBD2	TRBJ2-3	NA	CGSSSLLAGGADTRYF	TGTGGCAGCAGCTCACTACTAGCGGGAGGGGCCGATACGCGGTATTTT
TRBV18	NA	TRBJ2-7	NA	CASSPRGGITYEQYF	TGTGCCAGCTCACCGAGGGGGGGGATCACCTACGAGCAGTACTTC
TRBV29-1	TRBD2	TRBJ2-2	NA	CSVEIPLGAGGHTGELFF	TGCAGCGTTGAAATCCCCCTGGGAGCGGGGGGCCACACCGGGGAGCTGTTTTTT
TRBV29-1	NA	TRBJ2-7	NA	CSVLGISYEQYF	TGCAGCGTGCTTGGCATCTCCTACGAGCAGTACTTC
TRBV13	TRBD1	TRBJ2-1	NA	CASSWGTGTGGINEQFF	TGTGCCAGCAGCTGGGGGACCGGGACAGGGGGGATAAATGAGCAGTTCTTC